This TCR beta chain was sequenced for a study of a mutant IDH1 vaccine in newly diagnosed glioma. For the study at large: Following radiotherapy alone, or alongside temozolomide cycles, vaccination was started after an interval of 4-6 weeks. Most patients had radiochemotherapy with temozolomide before enrollment; others had one alone.

To note about this clone: The target antigen is unknown.

Time point noted: week 23, last vaccination. Each dose of the vaccine consisted of 300 ug of mutant IDH1 20-mer peptide, with topical imiquimod. Libraries were prepared by immunoSEQ multiplex PCR; TCRdb keeps only in-frame clonotypes and omits some of them. The sample has 45,000 to 65,000 clones, around 80% seen once. This TCR was recovered from a woman in her thirties or forties with glioma. Some clones in this sample may be carry-over from other donors' samples. The sample here was PBMCs, taken from a glioma patient whose treatment included an IDH1 peptide vaccine.

In nucleotides, the CDR3 is TGCGCCAGCAGTGACGCGGGGGGCAACACTGAAGCTTTCTTT. This sequence encodes CASSDAGGNTEAFF. J is TRBJ1-1 and V is TRBV10-1; perhaps TRBD1 as D (6 bases). This CDR3 has 14 residues. Germline CDR1 is WNHNN and CDR2 is SYGVQD (reference sequence). The V end lost 3 bases, the J end lost 2 bases, and 10 bases lay between the germline ends.